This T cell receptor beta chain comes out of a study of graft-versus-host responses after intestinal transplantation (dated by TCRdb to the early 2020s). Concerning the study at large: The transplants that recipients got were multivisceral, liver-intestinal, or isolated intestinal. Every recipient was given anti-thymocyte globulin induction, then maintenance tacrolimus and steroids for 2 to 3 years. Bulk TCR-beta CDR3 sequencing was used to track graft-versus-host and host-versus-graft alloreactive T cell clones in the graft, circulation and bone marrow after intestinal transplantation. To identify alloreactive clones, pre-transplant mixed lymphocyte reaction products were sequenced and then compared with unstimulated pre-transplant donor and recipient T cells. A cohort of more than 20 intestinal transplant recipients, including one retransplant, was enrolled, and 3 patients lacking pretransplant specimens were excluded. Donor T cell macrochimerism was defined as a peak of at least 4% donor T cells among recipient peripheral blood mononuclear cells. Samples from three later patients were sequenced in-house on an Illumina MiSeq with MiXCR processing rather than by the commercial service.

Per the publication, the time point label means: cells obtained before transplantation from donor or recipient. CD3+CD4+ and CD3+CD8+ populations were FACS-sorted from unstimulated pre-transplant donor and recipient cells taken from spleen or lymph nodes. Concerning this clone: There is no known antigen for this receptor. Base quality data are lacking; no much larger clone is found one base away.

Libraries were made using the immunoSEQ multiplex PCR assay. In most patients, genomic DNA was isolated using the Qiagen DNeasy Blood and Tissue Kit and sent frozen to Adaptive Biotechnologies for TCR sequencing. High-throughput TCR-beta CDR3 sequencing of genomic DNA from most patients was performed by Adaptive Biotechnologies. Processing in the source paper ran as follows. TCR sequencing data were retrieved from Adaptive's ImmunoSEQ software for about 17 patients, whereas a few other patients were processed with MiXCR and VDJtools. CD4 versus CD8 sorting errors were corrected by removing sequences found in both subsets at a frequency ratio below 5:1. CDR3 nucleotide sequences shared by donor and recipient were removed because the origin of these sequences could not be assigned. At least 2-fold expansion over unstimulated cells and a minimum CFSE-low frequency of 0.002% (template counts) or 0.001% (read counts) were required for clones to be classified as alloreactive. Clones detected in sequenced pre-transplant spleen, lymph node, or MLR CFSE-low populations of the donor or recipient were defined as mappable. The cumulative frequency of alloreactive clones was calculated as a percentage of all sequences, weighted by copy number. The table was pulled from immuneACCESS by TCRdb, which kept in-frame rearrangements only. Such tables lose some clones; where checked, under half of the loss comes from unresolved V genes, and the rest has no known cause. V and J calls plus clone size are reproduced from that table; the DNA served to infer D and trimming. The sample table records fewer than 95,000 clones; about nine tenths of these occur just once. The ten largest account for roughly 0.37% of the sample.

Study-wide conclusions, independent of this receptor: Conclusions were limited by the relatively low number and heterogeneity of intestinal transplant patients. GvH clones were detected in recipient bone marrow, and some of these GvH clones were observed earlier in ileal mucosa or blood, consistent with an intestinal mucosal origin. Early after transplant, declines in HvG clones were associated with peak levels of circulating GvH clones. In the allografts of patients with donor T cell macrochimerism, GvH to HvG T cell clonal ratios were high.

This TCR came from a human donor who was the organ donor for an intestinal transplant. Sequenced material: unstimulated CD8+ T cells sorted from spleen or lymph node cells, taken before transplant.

The base sequence is TGCAGCGGAACAGGGGGCGTATTAGGCGCTGAAGCTTTCTTT. It translates as CSGTGGVLGAEAFF. The sequence links TRBV29-1 to TRBJ1-1, with TRBD1 matching 9 junction bases. Trimmed from V: 7 bases; trimmed from J: 6 bases; junction bases lacking a gene match: 12. CDR1 and CDR2 (SQVTM, ANQGSEA) derive from the germline V gene. The CDR3 contains 14 residues, cysteine and phenylalanine counted. The retained sequence is limited to the CDR3, 42 bases, with the frame set at the first base. Supplemented by the reference TRBV29-1 and TRBJ1-1 proteins around the CDR3, the complete variable domain is SAVISQKPSRDICQRGTSLTIQCQVDSQVTMMFWYRQQPGQSLTLIATANQGSEATYESGFVIDKFPISRPNLTFSTLTVSNMSPEDSSIYLCSGTGGVLGAEAFFGQGTRLTVV.